This TCR beta chain is drawn from a study of cytomegalovirus exposure and HLA in healthy donors. The repertoire was sequenced with immunoSEQ multiplex PCR; TCRdb's copy has only in-frame clones and lacks some. The repertoire consists of roughly 170,000 clones, with around 82% occurring once and the leading ten covering around 2.8%. This clone was detected only a few times. Looked up from germline, CDR1 is LNHDA and CDR2 is SQIVND (reference sequence). The CDR3 extends over 17 amino acids. V was clipped by 3 bases and J by 7 bases; unmatched bases: 18. The chain has TRBV19 and TRBJ2-7, with TRBD1 matching 7 bases. This TCR came from a young woman in good health and CMV-seropositive. The specimen was PBMCs. In nucleotides, the CDR3 is TGTGCCAGTAGTATCACAACGCCTGGGACAGCATATGGAGAGCAGTACTTC. It encodes CASSITTPGTAYGEQYF.